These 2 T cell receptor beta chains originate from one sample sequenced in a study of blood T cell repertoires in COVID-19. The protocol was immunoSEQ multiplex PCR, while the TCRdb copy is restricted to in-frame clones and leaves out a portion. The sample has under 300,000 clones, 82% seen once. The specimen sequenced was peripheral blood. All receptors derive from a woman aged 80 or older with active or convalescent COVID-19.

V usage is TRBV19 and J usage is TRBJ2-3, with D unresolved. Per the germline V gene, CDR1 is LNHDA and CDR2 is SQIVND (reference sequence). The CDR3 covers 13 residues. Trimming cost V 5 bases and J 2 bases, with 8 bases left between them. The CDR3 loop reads CASSSIYTDTQYF. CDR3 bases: TGTGCCAGTAGTTCAATCTACACAGATACGCAGTATTTT.

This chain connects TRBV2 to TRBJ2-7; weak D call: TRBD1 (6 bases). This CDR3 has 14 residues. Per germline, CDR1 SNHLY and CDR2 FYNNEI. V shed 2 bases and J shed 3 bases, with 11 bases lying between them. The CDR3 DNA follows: TGTGCCAGCAGTGAATTGACAGGATACTACGAGCAGTACTTC. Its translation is CASSELTGYYEQYF.